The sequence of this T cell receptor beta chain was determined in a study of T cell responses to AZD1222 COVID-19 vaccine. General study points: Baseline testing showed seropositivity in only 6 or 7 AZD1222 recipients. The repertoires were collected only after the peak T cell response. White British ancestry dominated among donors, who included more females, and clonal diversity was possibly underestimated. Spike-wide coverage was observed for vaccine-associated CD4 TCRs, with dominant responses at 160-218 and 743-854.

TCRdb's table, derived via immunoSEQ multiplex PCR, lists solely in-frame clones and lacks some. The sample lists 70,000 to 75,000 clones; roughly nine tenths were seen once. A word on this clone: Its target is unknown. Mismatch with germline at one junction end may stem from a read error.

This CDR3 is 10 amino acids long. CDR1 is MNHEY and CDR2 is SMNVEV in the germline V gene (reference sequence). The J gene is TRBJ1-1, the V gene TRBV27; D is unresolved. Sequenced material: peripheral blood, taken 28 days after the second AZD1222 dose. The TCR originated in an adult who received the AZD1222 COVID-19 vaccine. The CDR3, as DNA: TGTGCCAGCAGTTTATTTCGGCCGGTCTTT. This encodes CASSLFRPVF.